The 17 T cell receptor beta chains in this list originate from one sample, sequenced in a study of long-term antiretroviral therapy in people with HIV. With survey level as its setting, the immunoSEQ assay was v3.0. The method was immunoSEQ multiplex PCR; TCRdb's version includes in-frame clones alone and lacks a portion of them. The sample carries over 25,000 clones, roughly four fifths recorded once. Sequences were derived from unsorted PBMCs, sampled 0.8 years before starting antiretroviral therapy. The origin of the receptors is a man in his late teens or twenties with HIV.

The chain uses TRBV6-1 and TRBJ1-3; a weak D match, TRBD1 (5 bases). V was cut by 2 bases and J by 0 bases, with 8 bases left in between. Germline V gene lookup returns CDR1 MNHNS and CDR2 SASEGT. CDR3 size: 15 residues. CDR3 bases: TGTGCCAGCAGTGAACAAGGACACTCTGGAAACACCATATATTTT. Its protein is CASSEQGHSGNTIYF.

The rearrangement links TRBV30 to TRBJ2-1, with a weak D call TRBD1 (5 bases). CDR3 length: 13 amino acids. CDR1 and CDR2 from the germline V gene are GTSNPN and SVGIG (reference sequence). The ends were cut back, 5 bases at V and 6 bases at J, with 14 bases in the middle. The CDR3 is CAWARGRGNEQFF. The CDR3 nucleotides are TGTGCCTGGGCTAGGGGAAGGGGCAATGAGCAGTTCTTC.

CDR3 in amino acids: CASSPSLAGGSDTQYF. In DNA, the CDR3 is TGTGCCAGCAGCCCCTCCTTAGCGGGGGGTTCAGATACGCAGTATTTT. The V call is TRBV4-2, the J call TRBJ2-3; 10 positions match TRBD2. The CDR3 has 16 amino acids. Per the germline V gene, CDR1 is LGHNA and CDR2 is YNFKEQ. The trim removed 4 bases at V and 4 bases at J, leaving 8 bases unmatched.

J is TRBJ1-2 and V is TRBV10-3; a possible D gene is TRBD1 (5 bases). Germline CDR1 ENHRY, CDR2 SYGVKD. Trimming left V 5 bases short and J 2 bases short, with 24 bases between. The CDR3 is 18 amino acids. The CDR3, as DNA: TGTGCCATCAGTCTCGACTTGACAGTGGGGAGAAAGAACTATGGCTACACCTTC. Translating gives CAISLDLTVGRKNYGYTF.

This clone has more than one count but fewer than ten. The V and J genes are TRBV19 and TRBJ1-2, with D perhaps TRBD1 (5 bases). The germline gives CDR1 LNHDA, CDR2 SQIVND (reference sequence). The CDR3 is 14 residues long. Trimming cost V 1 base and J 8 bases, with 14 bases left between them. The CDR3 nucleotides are TGTGCCAGTAGTATAGCCCCGGGGGAGTACGGCTACACCTTC. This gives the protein CASSIAPGEYGYTF.

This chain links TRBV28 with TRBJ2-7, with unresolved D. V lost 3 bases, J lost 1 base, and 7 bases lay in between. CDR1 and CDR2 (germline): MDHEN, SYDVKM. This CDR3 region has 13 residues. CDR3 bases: TGTGCCAGCAGTTTCGGGCTATCCTACGAGCAGTACTTC. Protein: CASSFGLSYEQYF.

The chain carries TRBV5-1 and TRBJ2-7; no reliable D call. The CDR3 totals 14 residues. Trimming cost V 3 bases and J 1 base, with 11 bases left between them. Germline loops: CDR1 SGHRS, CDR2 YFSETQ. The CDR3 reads CASSSGSWSYEQYF. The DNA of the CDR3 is TGCGCCAGCAGCTCCGGGTCCTGGTCCTACGAGCAGTACTTC.

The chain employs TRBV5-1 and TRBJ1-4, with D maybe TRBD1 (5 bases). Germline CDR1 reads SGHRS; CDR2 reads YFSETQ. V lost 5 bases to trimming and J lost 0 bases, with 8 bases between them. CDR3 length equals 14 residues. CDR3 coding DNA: TGCGCCAGCAGACCGGGGGCAACTAATGAAAAACTGTTTTTT. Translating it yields CASRPGATNEKLFF.

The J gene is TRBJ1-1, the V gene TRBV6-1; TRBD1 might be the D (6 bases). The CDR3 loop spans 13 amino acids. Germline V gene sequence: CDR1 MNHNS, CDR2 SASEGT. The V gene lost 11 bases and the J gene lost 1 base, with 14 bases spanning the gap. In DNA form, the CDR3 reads TGTGCCGGTTCCGGGACACAGAACACTGAAGCTTTCTTT. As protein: CAGSGTQNTEAFF.

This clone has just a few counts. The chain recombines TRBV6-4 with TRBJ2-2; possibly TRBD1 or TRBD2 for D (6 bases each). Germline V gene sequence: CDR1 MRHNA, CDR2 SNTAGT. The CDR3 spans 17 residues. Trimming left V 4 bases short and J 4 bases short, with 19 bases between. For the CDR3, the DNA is TGTGCCAGCAGTGCCGAACTAGGGGGAGGAGGCACCGGGGAGCTGTTTTTT. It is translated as CASSAELGGGGTGELFF.

For the CDR3, the DNA is TGTGCCAGCATGCGGACTGGACTTAATGAAAAACTGTTTTTT. It translates to CASMRTGLNEKLFF. This chain uses TRBV2 with TRBJ1-4; D is ambiguous. V lost 7 bases and J 4 bases, leaving 13 bases between the germline ends. The CDR3 extends over 14 amino acids. Germline CDR1 is SNHLY and CDR2 is FYNNEI. The whole variable domain, remainder taken from reference TRBV2 and TRBJ1-4, is EPEVTQTPSHQVTQMGQEVILRCVPISNHLYFYWYRQILGQKVEFLVSFYNNEISEKSEIFDDQFSVERPDGSNFTLKIRSTKLEDSAMYFCASMRTGLNEKLFFGSGTQLSVL.

The CDR3 reads CAWSRTEYNEQFF. CDR3 DNA: TGTGCCTGGAGTAGGACAGAATACAATGAGCAGTTCTTC. This sequence joins TRBV30 and TRBJ2-1; tentative D call: TRBD1 (6 bases). Trimming removed 2 bases at V and 4 bases at J, with 9 bases between. This CDR3 contains 13 residues. CDR1 is GTSNPN, CDR2 SVGIG, per germline (reference sequence).

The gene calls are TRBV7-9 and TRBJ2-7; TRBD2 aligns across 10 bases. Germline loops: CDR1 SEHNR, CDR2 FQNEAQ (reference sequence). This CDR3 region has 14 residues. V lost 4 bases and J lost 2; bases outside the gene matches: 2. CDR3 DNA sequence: TGTGCCAGCAGCTCCAGCGGGAGGGCCTACGAGCAGTACTTC. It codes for CASSSSGRAYEQYF. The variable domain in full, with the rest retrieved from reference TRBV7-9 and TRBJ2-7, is DTGVSQNPRHKITKRGQNVTFRCDPISEHNRLYWYRQTLGQGPEFLTYFQNEAQLEKSRLLSDRFSAERPKGSFSTLEIQRTEQGDSAMYLCASSSSGRAYEQYFGPGTRLTVT.

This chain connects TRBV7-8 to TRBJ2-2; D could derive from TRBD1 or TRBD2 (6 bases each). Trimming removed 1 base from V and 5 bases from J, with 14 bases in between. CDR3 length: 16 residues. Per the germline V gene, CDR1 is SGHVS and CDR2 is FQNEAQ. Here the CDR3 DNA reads TGTGCCAGCAGCTTAGAGGGGGGCAGGGGTACCGGGGAGCTGTTTTTT. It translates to CASSLEGGRGTGELFF.

Here the CDR3 reads CASSPPLRGTMNTEAFF. The CDR3 DNA sequence: TGTGCCAGCTCACCACCTCTTCGGGGGACCATGAACACTGAAGCTTTCTTT. The chain uses TRBV18 and TRBJ1-1; D might be TRBD1 (5 bases). The CDR3 is made up of 17 amino acids. CDR1 and CDR2 from the germline V gene are KGHSH and LQKENI. Deletions cut 0 bases from V and 0 bases from J, with 14 bases between.

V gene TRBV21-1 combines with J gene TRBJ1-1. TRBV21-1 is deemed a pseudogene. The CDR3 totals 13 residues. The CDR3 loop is CASSKALQVGAFF. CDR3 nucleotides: TGTGCCAGCAGCAAAGCGCTCCAGGTCGGGGCTTTCTTT.

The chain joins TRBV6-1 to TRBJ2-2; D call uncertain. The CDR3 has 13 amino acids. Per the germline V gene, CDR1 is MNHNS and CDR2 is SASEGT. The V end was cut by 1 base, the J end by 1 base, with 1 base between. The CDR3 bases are TGTGCCAGCAGTGAAGTGAACACCGGGGAGCTGTTTTTT. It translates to CASSEVNTGELFF.